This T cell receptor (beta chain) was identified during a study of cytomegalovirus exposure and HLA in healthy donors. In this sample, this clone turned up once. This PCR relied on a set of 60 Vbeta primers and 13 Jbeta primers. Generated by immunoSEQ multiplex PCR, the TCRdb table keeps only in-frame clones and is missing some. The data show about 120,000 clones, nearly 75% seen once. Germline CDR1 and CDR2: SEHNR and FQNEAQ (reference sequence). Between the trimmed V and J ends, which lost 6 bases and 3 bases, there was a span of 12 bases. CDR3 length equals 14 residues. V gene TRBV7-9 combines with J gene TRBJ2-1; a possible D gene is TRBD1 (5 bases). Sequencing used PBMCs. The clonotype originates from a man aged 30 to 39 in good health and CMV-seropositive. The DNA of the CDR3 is TGTGCCAGCAGGTCAGGGTCTAACTACAATGAGCAGTTCTTC. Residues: CASRSGSNYNEQFF.